This section outlines one TCR beta chain sequence together with its context. What this receptor recognizes is not known. No much larger clone exists at a distance of one base, and base qualities are not known. The collaborating institutions used their own protocols to collect whole blood in K2EDTA tubes. For TCRbeta analysis, collaborators shipped samples as frozen whole blood, isolated PBMCs, or DNA extracted from either of those sample types. This sample is drawn from a study of blood T cell repertoires in COVID-19 (dated by TCRdb to the early 2020s). General notes on the study: Collaborator samples came from the United States, Italy and Spain and covered acute and convalescent phases of COVID-19. The repertoires were made available in a free public database intended to serve as a resource for research on the immune response to SARS-CoV-2. Samples were obtained from the ongoing ImmuneRACE study (first 160 participants) and from 1,200 or so subjects provided by 6 global collaborators. Deeply sampled blood TCRbeta repertoires from subjects exposed to, actively infected with, or recovered from COVID-19 were included in the dataset. The material from the prospective study consisted of cDNA or gDNA derived from T cells, B-cell-depleted T cells, or PBMCs. Nearly every sample came with metadata listing a de-identified subject ID, COVID-19 status, age in years and sex. HLA class I and class II types, where available, came from metadata supplied by the sample provider rather than from assay-based typing. What the authors observed across the whole study: Clinical and demographic metadata were provided uncurated, with the amount varying by source and participant.

The immunoSEQ Assay, a bias-controlled multiplex PCR, was used to amplify TCRbeta CDR3 regions from genomic DNA. In the original analysis: The number of nucleated cells in each sample was estimated from the amplification of reference gene primers within the assay. Sequence reads were collapsed and filtered to measure the absolute abundance of every unique TCRbeta CDR3 rearrangement. For each sample, productive Simpson clonality was calculated as the square root of Simpson's diversity index across productive rearrangements. Here the immuneACCESS table is served through TCRdb, limited to in-frame sequences with V and J called. Missing clones are a known gap in these copies; in checked studies unresolved V genes cover under half, and the rest lacks a known reason. V and J calls and clone size are as listed in that table; D and trimming were resolved from the DNA. The sample table holds 380,000 or so clones, of which around 84% were seen once. More than 0.95% of the sample belongs to the ten largest clones.

V lost 6 bases and J lost 3 bases, and the count of bases not matched to a germline gene is 4. CDR1 and CDR2 are read off the germline V gene as ENHRY and SYGVKD. The CDR3 starts with the cysteine, ends with the phenylalanine, and has 14 residues. Here the CDR3 DNA is all that survives: 42 bases in frame from base 1. The specimen sequenced was peripheral blood. This TCR came from a human donor with acute or convalescent COVID-19. The donor label of this sample is uncertain. The chain was built from TRBV10-3 and TRBJ1-4; 7 central nucleotides agree with TRBD1. The CDR3 has the sequence CAIREGASNEKLFF. The DNA is as follows: TGTGCCATCAGAGAGGGGGCTTCTAATGAAAAACTGTTTTTT.